The 32 T cell receptor beta chains reported below all come from one sample, sequenced in a study of OX40 agonist ivuxolimab in advanced cancers. Data came from immunoSEQ multiplex PCR; TCRdb stores just in-frame clones and leaves some out. The sample lists about 70,000 clones, roughly 89% occurring once. Material: CD4+ or CD8+ T cells sorted from blood, obtained in a trial of the OX40 agonist ivuxolimab. Receptors originate from an adult with an advanced solid tumor such as melanoma, head and neck, liver or kidney cancer.

The chain is built from TRBV10-3 and TRBJ2-3; D is possibly TRBD1 or TRBD2 (5 bases each). Germline lookup yields CDR1 ENHRY and CDR2 SYGVKD. The CDR3 length is 11 residues. V was clipped by 9 bases and J by 4 bases, with 8 bases between them. The CDR3 is CAIGTSDTQYF. The CDR3, as DNA: TGTGCCATTGGGACCTCAGATACGCAGTATTTT.

The rearrangement uses TRBV18 and TRBJ1-1; D gene ambiguous. Per germline, CDR1 KGHSH and CDR2 LQKENI. V dropped 1 base and J dropped 0 bases, with 3 bases sitting between them. This CDR3 has 13 residues. CDR3 sequence: CASSPLLNTEAFF. The CDR3 nucleotides read TGTGCCAGCTCACCACTATTGAACACTGAAGCTTTCTTT.

The gene calls are TRBV15 and TRBJ2-2; a possible D gene is TRBD1 (5 bases). V gave up 0 bases and J gave up 7 bases, with 12 bases separating them. The CDR3 has 15 amino acids. Germline V gene lookup returns CDR1 LNHNV and CDR2 YYDKDF (reference sequence). The CDR3 DNA sequence: TGTGCCACCAGCAGAGACAGGGCGACGGGCGGGGAGCTGTTTTTT. It encodes CATSRDRATGGELFF.

The chain joins TRBV19 to TRBJ1-4, with D perhaps TRBD1 (5 bases). Trimming removed 7 bases at V and 7 bases at J, with 16 bases between. Germline-derived CDR1 and CDR2 are LNHDA and SQIVND (reference sequence). The CDR3 is 14 residues long. DNA for the CDR3: TGTGCCAGTACTCGAAGGGGCGACGGTGAAAAACTGTTTTTT. Residues: CASTRRGDGEKLFF.

CDR3 residues: CASSQARGQGSPLHF. CDR3 DNA: TGTGCCAGCAGCCAGGCGCGGGGACAGGGTTCACCCCTCCACTTT. This rearrangement joins TRBV7-2 to TRBJ1-6; 9 bases map to TRBD1. The CDR3 length is 15 residues. CDR1 is SGHTA and CDR2 is FQGNSA in the germline V gene. With V trimmed by 5 bases and J by 9 bases, 8 bases remained unmatched.

The chain recombines TRBV6-1 with TRBJ1-1; D is ambiguous. The CDR3 consists of 15 residues. In germline, CDR1 is MNHNS, CDR2 SASEGT. Deletions cut 1 base from V and 1 base from J, with 10 bases between. CDR3: CASSEGTVQNTEAFF. CDR3 nucleotides: TGTGCCAGCAGTGAAGGGACCGTACAGAACACTGAAGCTTTCTTT.

The chain employs TRBV5-4 and TRBJ2-7, with D tentatively TRBD1 (5 bases). The ends were cut back, 2 bases at V and 1 base at J, with 13 bases in the middle. This CDR3 is 15 amino acids long. Germline V lookup: CDR1 SGHNT, CDR2 YYREEE (reference sequence). The CDR3 spells CASSFSGSGSYEQYF. CDR3 in DNA: TGTGCCAGCAGCTTTTCAGGGTCTGGTTCCTACGAGCAGTACTTC.

This rearrangement joins TRBV11-1 to TRBJ2-3, with D hard to call. Trimming took off 0 bases at V and 0 bases at J, with 13 bases between the two ends. The CDR3 has 17 amino acids. Germline V gives CDR1 SGHAT, CDR2 FQDESV (reference sequence). The CDR3 loop reads CASSLALVGASTDTQYF. The CDR3 region has the DNA TGTGCCAGCAGCTTAGCCCTCGTCGGCGCAAGCACAGATACGCAGTATTTT. The whole variable domain, filled in from reference TRBV11-1 and TRBJ2-3, reads EAEVAQSPRYKITEKSQAVAFWCDPISGHATLYWYRQILGQGPELLVQFQDESVVDDSQLPKDRFSAERLKGVDSTLKIQPAELGDSAMYLCASSLALVGASTDTQYFGPGTRLTVL.

This rearrangement joins TRBV29-1 to TRBJ2-1; 10 bases line up with TRBD1. The V segment lost 6 bases and the J segment 6 bases; nucleotides outside the gene matches: 2. Germline V gene data show CDR1 as SQVTM and CDR2 as ANQGSEA. This CDR3 is built from 12 residues. CDR3 DNA: TGCAGCGTCAGGACAGGGGGCAATGAGCAGTTCTTC. As protein: CSVRTGGNEQFF.

The chain recombines TRBV30 with TRBJ2-3; unclear D gene. Trimming shortened V by 4 bases and J by 0 bases, and 11 bases separated the two germline ends. The CDR3 loop spans 14 amino acids. Germline CDR1 and CDR2: GTSNPN and SVGIG (reference sequence). CDR3 amino acids: CAWTRSVSTDTQYF. The CDR3 DNA reads as TGTGCCTGGACCAGATCCGTTAGCACAGATACGCAGTATTTT.

The chain links TRBV2 to TRBJ2-7, with 8 bases aligning to TRBD1. After removal of 4 bases from V and 0 bases from J, the junction contained 5 bases not matched to a gene. Germline V gives CDR1 SNHLY, CDR2 FYNNEI. The length of the CDR3 is 15 residues. This chain's CDR3 is CASSGGGQGSYEQYF. CDR3 in DNA: TGTGCCAGCAGTGGGGGCGGACAGGGCTCCTACGAGCAGTACTTC.

With regard to this clone: The sample holds other DNA sequences that translate to the same CDR3. The chain recombines TRBV5-4 with TRBJ1-3; D call uncertain. Trimming cost V 0 bases and J 0 bases, with 7 bases left between them. Germline-derived CDR1 and CDR2 are SGHNT and YYREEE (reference sequence). This CDR3 contains 15 residues. The CDR3 region is CASSLDTRSGNTIYF. CDR3 bases: TGTGCCAGCAGCTTGGATACCCGCTCTGGAAACACCATATATTTT.

By proportion, this clone is medium-sized. V and J are TRBV27 and TRBJ1-2; TRBD1 might be the D (5 bases). The CDR3 totals 14 residues. V gave up 0 bases and J gave up 7 bases, with 12 bases separating them. CDR1 and CDR2 from the germline V gene are MNHEY and SMNVEV (reference sequence). The CDR3 nucleotides are TGTGCCAGCAGTTTATCGTCCGGGGCAGGTGGCTACACCTTC. Amino acid sequence: CASSLSSGAGGYTF.

The chain couples TRBV20-1 to TRBJ2-7, with a tentative D call TRBD1 (6 bases). Trimming took off 6 bases at V and 6 bases at J, with 12 bases between the two ends. The CDR3 extends over 11 amino acids. The germline V gene has CDR1 DFQATT and CDR2 SNEGSKA (reference sequence). The CDR3 nucleotides are TGCAGTGCAAGGAGAGGGGGCGAGCAGTACTTC. It is translated as CSARRGGEQYF.

On this clone itself: This sample includes further DNA sequences coding for the same CDR3. The genes are TRBV5-1 and TRBJ2-7; TRBD1 agrees at 8 bases. V was clipped by 2 bases and J by 4 bases; unmatched bases: 11. The length of the CDR3 is 16 residues. The germline gives CDR1 SGHRS, CDR2 YFSETQ. Here the CDR3 reads CASSFPPGQVNYEQYF. CDR3 sequence (DNA): TGCGCCAGCAGCTTTCCACCGGGACAGGTAAATTACGAGCAGTACTTC.

V usage is TRBV6-6 and J usage is TRBJ1-1; no reliable D call. CDR3 length equals 15 residues. The germline V gene has CDR1 MNHNY and CDR2 SVGAGI (reference sequence). Trimming pared 2 bases from V and 4 bases from J, leaving 14 bases between. The CDR3 here is CASSYGDQWGTEAFF. As DNA, the CDR3 is TGTGCCAGCAGTTACGGAGACCAATGGGGCACTGAAGCTTTCTTT.

There are a few counts of this clone. J is TRBJ2-7 and V is TRBV7-9; 11 nucleotides line up with TRBD2. The CDR3 covers 13 residues. V dropped 5 bases and J dropped 6; count of bases not matched to a gene: 3. Germline V gene lookup returns CDR1 SEHNR and CDR2 FQNEAQ (reference sequence). Here the CDR3 DNA reads TGTGCCAGCAGCGAGGGGACTAGCGGCGAGCAGTACTTC. Its protein is CASSEGTSGEQYF.

The table lists this clone with a count of one. The V and J genes are TRBV5-1 and TRBJ1-3, with D maybe TRBD1 (5 bases). The V end was cut by 0 bases, the J end by 4 bases, with 17 bases between. Germline V gene data show CDR1 as SGHRS and CDR2 as YFSETQ. CDR3 length equals 17 residues. CDR3 sequence reads: CASSLAPLGVTGNTIYF. The CDR3 bases are TGCGCCAGCAGCTTGGCCCCCTTAGGGGTTACAGGAAACACCATATATTTT.

This clone came up a few times. The V call is TRBV6-6, the J call TRBJ2-7; D unresolved. The CDR3 is made up of 12 amino acids. The germline gives CDR1 MNHNY, CDR2 SVGAGI (reference sequence). V was clipped by 4 bases and J by 3 bases, with 7 bases between them. The CDR3 DNA is TGTGCCAGCAGTTCGACGGGCTACGAGCAGTACTTC. It yields the protein CASSSTGYEQYF.

The chain couples TRBV5-1 to TRBJ1-2; D ambiguous. Germline CDR1 SGHRS, CDR2 YFSETQ. V shed 0 bases and J shed 2 bases, with 5 bases lying between them. The CDR3 contains 13 residues. The CDR3 region is CASSLERNYGYTF. The CDR3 DNA reads TGCGCCAGCAGCTTGGAACGGAACTATGGCTACACCTTC.

J is TRBJ2-3 and V is TRBV18; D not certain. CDR1 is KGHSH, CDR2 LQKENI, per germline. V was pared by 6 bases and J by 0 bases, with 19 bases between. The CDR3 spans 17 residues. CDR3 loop: CASSQTSGLDSTDTQYF. The CDR3 DNA reads as TGTGCCAGCTCCCAGACTTCCGGTTTAGATAGCACAGATACGCAGTATTTT.

This chain joins TRBV6-4 and TRBJ1-6; D is perhaps TRBD1 (5 bases). This CDR3 has 15 amino acids. V was trimmed by 6 bases and J by 5 bases, leaving 14 bases between them. Germline V lookup: CDR1 MRHNA, CDR2 SNTAGT. DNA for the CDR3: TGTGCCAGCAGCGACACGACAGCCAATAATTCACCCCTCCACTTT. Its protein is CASSDTTANNSPLHF.

This sequence joins TRBV7-2 and TRBJ1-1; D is unclear. Looked up from germline, CDR1 is SGHTA and CDR2 is FQGNSA. The V and J ends lost 5 bases and 5 bases respectively, with 12 bases between them. CDR3 length: 13 residues. The CDR3 protein is CASSPHLGTEAFF. CDR3 bases: TGTGCCAGCAGCCCCCATCTGGGGACTGAAGCTTTCTTT.

The chain combines TRBV30 with TRBJ1-1; the D gene is possibly TRBD1 (5 bases). V lost 0 bases, J lost 12 bases, and 11 bases lay in between. Germline lookup yields CDR1 GTSNPN and CDR2 SVGIG (reference sequence). This CDR3 is 11 amino acids long. The CDR3 nucleotides read TGTGCCTGGAGTGTCCAGGGCAGGACTTTCTTT. Translating gives CAWSVQGRTFF.

The chain uses TRBV27 and TRBJ1-2, with D hard to call. CDR3 length: 14 amino acids. Germline CDR1 is MNHEY and CDR2 is SMNVEV (reference sequence). Trimming took off 6 bases at V and 0 bases at J, with 11 bases between the two ends. The CDR3 DNA reads as TGTGCCAGCAGACAGCCGTTACCTAACTATGGCTACACCTTC. Residues: CASRQPLPNYGYTF.

The chain carries TRBV7-9 and TRBJ1-1; D is unresolved. CDR3 size: 11 residues. V was cut by 3 bases and J by 4 bases, with 3 bases left in between. Germline CDR1 and CDR2: SEHNR and FQNEAQ (reference sequence). The CDR3 DNA reads TGTGCCAGCAGCTTTAGCACTGAAGCTTTCTTT. It is translated as CASSFSTEAFF.

The chain uses TRBV6-1 and TRBJ1-1; no clear D gene. Trimming shortened V by 0 bases and J by 5 bases, and 10 bases separated the two germline ends. The CDR3 contains 14 residues. Looked up from germline, CDR1 is MNHNS and CDR2 is SASEGT. The CDR3 region is CASSEAVLGTEAFF. CDR3 in DNA: TGTGCCAGCAGTGAAGCCGTTCTGGGAACTGAAGCTTTCTTT.

The chain couples TRBV18 to TRBJ2-3; 8 positions match TRBD1. The CDR3 is made up of 15 amino acids. Trimming removed 2 bases from V and 5 bases from J; junction bases left unmatched: 6. Germline-derived CDR1 and CDR2 are KGHSH and LQKENI. The CDR3: CASSPLGQDVDTQYF. CDR3 nucleotide sequence: TGTGCCAGCTCACCATTGGGACAGGATGTAGATACGCAGTATTTT. The full variable domain, completed using reference TRBV18 and TRBJ2-3, is NAGVMQNPRHLVRRRGQEARLRCSPMKGHSHVYWYRQLPEEGLKFMVYLQKENIIDESGMPKERFSAEFPKEGPSILRIQQVVRGDSAAYFCASSPLGQDVDTQYFGPGTRLTVL.

The rearrangement links TRBV5-5 to TRBJ2-5; the match to TRBD1 covers 8 bases. V trimming: 4 bases; J trimming: 5 bases; junction bases outside the gene matches: 13. The CDR3 extends over 16 amino acids. Germline loops: CDR1 SGHKS, CDR2 YYEKEE (reference sequence). The CDR3 bases are TGTGCCAGCAGCCAAGGACAGGGAGGCCCCCAGGAGACCCAGTACTTC. Translation: CASSQGQGGPQETQYF.

The gene calls are TRBV2 and TRBJ1-1; D is undetermined. The germline V gene encodes CDR1 SNHLY and CDR2 FYNNEI. This CDR3 has 13 amino acids. V was pared by 4 bases and J by 2 bases, with 8 bases between. Here the CDR3 DNA reads TGTGCCAGCAGTGGAGACGCAAACACTGAAGCTTTCTTT. It encodes CASSGDANTEAFF.

J is TRBJ2-2 and V is TRBV7-2; the match to TRBD1 covers 7 bases. The V gene's germline CDR1 is SGHTA and CDR2 FQGNSA. CDR3 size: 17 residues. The trim removed 5 bases at V and 0 bases at J, leaving 9 bases unmatched. As DNA, the CDR3 is TGTGCCAGCAGCCCCCGACAGGGAACCGCGAACACCGGGGAGCTGTTTTTT. Its protein product is CASSPRQGTANTGELFF.

This CDR3 reads CASSLGGNGGGYTF. CDR3 nucleotide sequence: TGTGCCAGCAGCTTAGGAGGTAATGGTGGAGGCTACACCTTC. This chain connects TRBV11-2 to TRBJ1-2; no firm D call. The CDR3 has 14 amino acids. V lost 1 base and J 8 bases, leaving 14 bases between the germline ends. Germline V CDR1 and CDR2: SGHAT, FQNNGV. Together with reference TRBV11-2 and TRBJ1-2, the CDR3 gives the full variable domain: EAGVAQSPRYKIIEKRQSVAFWCNPISGHATLYWYQQILGQGPKLLIQFQNNGVVDDSQLPKDRFSAERLKGVDSTLKIQPAKLEDSAVYLCASSLGGNGGGYTFGSGTRLTVV.